The 31 T cell receptor beta chains in this list originate from one sample, sequenced in a study of cytomegalovirus exposure and HLA in healthy donors. Vbeta (60) and Jbeta (13) primers were used in the PCR. This table comes from immunoSEQ multiplex PCR, and its TCRdb copy is limited to in-frame clones, with some not included. The sample has more than 200,000 clones, 82% seen once. Sequencing was carried out using PBMCs. These receptors were collected from a man in his forties in good health and CMV-seropositive.

This clone was seen a single time. V usage is TRBV6-4 and J usage is TRBJ1-2; 9 bases line up with TRBD1. The trim removed 4 bases at V and 5 bases at J, leaving 8 bases unmatched. The CDR3 covers 15 residues. The germline CDR1 and CDR2 sequences are MRHNA and SNTAGT. The CDR3 sequence is CASSAPGTGPYGYTF. The CDR3 region has the DNA TGTGCCAGCAGTGCCCCCGGGACAGGGCCTTATGGCTACACCTTC.

This chain links TRBV2 with TRBJ2-7; the D gene is possibly TRBD2 (6 bases). The CDR3 extends over 16 amino acids. Trimming left V 1 base short and J 0 bases short, with 13 bases between. Germline CDR1 reads SNHLY; CDR2 reads FYNNEI. This CDR3 reads CASSEGGGDFSYEQYV. The CDR3 coding sequence is TGTGCCAGCAGTGAAGGGGGAGGAGATTTCTCCTACGAGCAGTACGTC.

This clone has only a few counts. The chain recombines TRBV7-3 with TRBJ2-1; 7 nucleotides line up with TRBD2. The CDR3 totals 14 residues. The trim removed 1 base at V and 6 bases at J, leaving 3 bases unmatched. CDR1 is SGHTA, CDR2 FQGTGA, per germline. CDR3 in amino acids: CASSLMAGVNEQFF. DNA of the CDR3: TGTGCCAGCAGCTTAATGGCGGGAGTCAATGAGCAGTTCTTC.

The V gene is TRBV11-3, the J gene TRBJ2-1; 8 bases map to TRBD2. Germline CDR1 and CDR2: SGHNT and YENEEA. Trimming at V came to 6 bases and at J to 6 bases, leaving 4 bases not matched to a gene. CDR3 length: 13 residues. In DNA form, the CDR3 reads TGTGCCAGCAGAAGAGCGGGGGCCAATGAGCAGTTCTTC. Its protein product is CASRRAGANEQFF.

This chain uses TRBV2 with TRBJ2-3; D gene ambiguous. The CDR3 contains 12 residues. V lost 6 bases and J 6 bases, leaving 10 bases between the germline ends. From germline, CDR1 is SNHLY and CDR2 FYNNEI. In nucleotides, the CDR3 is TGTGCCAGCAGGAACGCGCCGGATACGCAGTATTTT. Translation gives CASRNAPDTQYF.

The rearrangement joins TRBV7-8 to TRBJ1-2; unclear D gene. The V end lost 1 base, the J end lost 6 bases, and 6 bases lay between the germline ends. The V gene's germline CDR1 is SGHVS and CDR2 FQNEAQ. CDR3 length equals 12 residues. CDR3 in amino acids: CASSLGVDGYTF. The CDR3 DNA is TGTGCCAGCAGCTTAGGAGTGGATGGCTACACCTTC.

The sample holds one count of this clone. The chain employs TRBV4-2 and TRBJ2-1; D remains ambiguous. The V end was cut by 0 bases, the J end by 9 bases, with 15 bases between. This CDR3 has 15 residues. CDR1 is LGHNA, CDR2 YNFKEQ, per germline. CDR3 nucleotides: TGTGCCAGCAGCCAAGACAACTCCCTGAGAGGTGAGCAGTTCTTC. Amino acid sequence: CASSQDNSLRGEQFF.

The chain combines TRBV27 with TRBJ2-3, with 9 bases identical to TRBD1. This CDR3 has 15 amino acids. Germline loops: CDR1 MNHEY, CDR2 SMNVEV (reference sequence). Trimming took 6 bases from V and 6 from J; bases not matched to a gene: 10. The CDR3 DNA reads as TGTGCCAGCAGCCCTCCGGGACAGGGTTGGGATACGCAGTATTTT. This codes for CASSPPGQGWDTQYF.

This clone was counted once. This chain uses TRBV9 with TRBJ2-5, with D possibly matching TRBD2 (5 bases). This CDR3 region has 15 residues. Trimming removed 0 bases from V and 5 bases from J, with 14 bases in between. Germline-derived CDR1 and CDR2 are SGDLS and YYNGEE. The CDR3 is CASSVATPRGETQYF. The CDR3 nucleotides read TGTGCCAGCAGCGTAGCTACACCTAGAGGGGAGACCCAGTACTTC. Complete variable domain (other parts from reference TRBV9 and TRBJ2-5): DSGVTQTPKHLITATGQRVTLRCSPRSGDLSVYWYQQSLDQGLQFLIQYYNGEERAKGNILERFSAQQFPDLHSELNLSSLELGDSALYFCASSVATPRGETQYFGPGTRLLVL.

This chain connects TRBV10-1 to TRBJ2-3, with TRBD2 matching 11 bases. There are 16 residues in the CDR3. Germline CDR1 and CDR2: WNHNN and SYGVQD (reference sequence). The J segment lost 2 bases and the V segment lost 5 bases, leaving 6 bases of the junction unmatched. DNA of the CDR3: TGCGCCAGCAGTTCCGGACTAGCGGGCTTCACAGATACGCAGTATTTT. This translates into CASSSGLAGFTDTQYF.

V is TRBV11-3 and J is TRBJ2-7; 9 nucleotides agree with TRBD1. From germline, CDR1 is SGHNT and CDR2 YENEEA. CDR3 length equals 14 residues. Trimming at V came to 5 bases and at J to 3 bases, leaving 5 bases not matched to a gene. CDR3 sequence reads: CASSPGQGHYEQYV. The CDR3 nucleotides read TGTGCCAGCAGCCCCGGACAGGGGCACTACGAGCAGTACGTC.

CDR3 DNA: TGTGCCAGCTCACCTAGGGAGCTCAATCAGCCCCAGCATTTT. It codes for CASSPRELNQPQHF. The chain combines TRBV18 with TRBJ1-5, with unresolved D. This CDR3 contains 14 residues. Germline CDR1 is KGHSH and CDR2 is LQKENI. V was pared by 3 bases and J by 3 bases, with 9 bases between.

This chain joins TRBV5-1 and TRBJ2-2; TRBD1 aligns across 8 bases. This CDR3 spans 15 amino acids. V lost 7 bases and J lost 3; bases outside the gene matches: 8. The germline CDR1 and CDR2 sequences are SGHRS and YFSETQ. CDR3 region: CASQSRGLDTGELFF. CDR3 sequence (DNA): TGCGCCAGCCAATCCAGGGGGCTGGACACCGGGGAGCTGTTTTTT.

This clone was counted between two and nine times. CDR3 residues: CASSESAGLSSYNEQFF. The DNA for the CDR3 is TGTGCCAGCAGTGAATCGGCAGGGCTGAGCTCCTACAATGAGCAGTTCTTC. This chain connects TRBV2 to TRBJ2-1; the D gene is possibly TRBD1 (5 bases). This CDR3 is built from 17 residues. The germline V and J ends were trimmed by 2 bases and 0 bases, with 14 bases remaining between them. Germline V gene sequence: CDR1 SNHLY, CDR2 FYNNEI. Together with reference TRBV2 and TRBJ2-1, the CDR3 gives the full variable domain: EPEVTQTPSHQVTQMGQEVILRCVPISNHLYFYWYRQILGQKVEFLVSFYNNEISEKSEIFDDQFSVERPDGSNFTLKIRSTKLEDSAMYFCASSESAGLSSYNEQFFGPGTRLTVL.

The genes are TRBV6-5 and TRBJ2-1; possible D gene TRBD1, 5 bases. This CDR3 region has 14 residues. The germline gives CDR1 MNHEY, CDR2 SVGAGI. With 0 bases removed from V and 7 bases from J, the gap between germline ends came to 10 bases. CDR3 sequence reads: CASSYSDSRNEQFF. The CDR3 DNA reads TGTGCCAGCAGTTACTCTGACAGCAGAAATGAGCAGTTCTTC.

This chain joins TRBV5-1 and TRBJ2-7, with 10 bases matching TRBD2. Trimming at V came to 0 bases and at J to 4 bases, leaving 1 base not matched to a gene. Germline assignment: CDR1 SGHRS and CDR2 YFSETQ. The CDR3 covers 14 residues. In DNA, the CDR3 is TGCGCCAGCAGCTTGGTAGCGGGGGGATACGAGCAGTACTTC. Protein product: CASSLVAGGYEQYF.

The chain carries TRBV29-1 and TRBJ2-3; 9 positions match TRBD1. The CDR3 has 13 amino acids. Losses at the gene ends were 5 bases for V and 4 bases for J; bases not matched to a gene: 4. Germline V gives CDR1 SQVTM, CDR2 ANQGSEA. The CDR3 protein is CSVFDRGADTQYF. The CDR3, as DNA: TGCAGCGTTTTCGACAGGGGGGCAGATACGCAGTATTTT.

This chain uses TRBV7-9 with TRBJ1-1; maybe TRBD1 (6 bases). The CDR3 totals 12 residues. The V gene's germline CDR1 is SEHNR and CDR2 FQNEAQ (reference sequence). The V end was cut by 5 bases, the J end by 8 bases, with 12 bases between. The CDR3 protein is CASSPGTTEAFF. The DNA of the CDR3 is TGTGCCAGCAGCCCGGGGACAACAGAAGCTTTCTTT.

The CDR3 reads CASSEARLRNQPQHF. CDR3 in DNA: TGTGCCAGCAGTGAAGCGCGGTTACGCAATCAGCCCCAGCATTTT. The rearrangement uses TRBV6-1 and TRBJ1-5, with no clear D. Germline V gene sequence: CDR1 MNHNS, CDR2 SASEGT. Trimming cost V 0 bases and J 2 bases, with 8 bases left between them. The CDR3 loop spans 15 amino acids.

This clone showed up just a few times. In DNA form, the CDR3 reads TGTGCCTGGAGCCGGGGAAAAGAGACCCAGTACTTC. This translates into CAWSRGKETQYF. The chain links TRBV30 to TRBJ2-5, with D perhaps TRBD2 (5 bases). This CDR3 comprises 12 residues. The germline V gene encodes CDR1 GTSNPN and CDR2 SVGIG (reference sequence). V lost 3 bases and J lost 3, with 8 bases in between. Full variable domain (missing parts from reference TRBV30 and TRBJ2-5): SQTIHQWPATLVQPVGSPLSLECTVEGTSNPNLYWYRQAAGRGLQLLFYSVGIGQISSEVPQNLSASRPQDRQFILSSKKLLLSDSGFYLCAWSRGKETQYFGPGTRLLVL.

V and J are TRBV19 and TRBJ2-1, with D hard to call. The CDR3 contains 13 residues. The germline gives CDR1 LNHDA, CDR2 SQIVND (reference sequence). V lost 3 bases and J 2 bases, leaving 5 bases between the germline ends. The CDR3 coding sequence is TGTGCCAGTAGTATCCGGGCCTACAATGAGCAGTTCTTC. Its protein product is CASSIRAYNEQFF.

V is TRBV25-1 and J is TRBJ1-5; D might be TRBD1 (5 bases). The CDR3 spans 14 residues. Trimming shortened V by 1 base and J by 4 bases, and 8 bases separated the two germline ends. Germline V CDR1 and CDR2: MGHDK, SYGVNS. The CDR3 DNA sequence: TGTGCCAGCAGTGAATTGGGGGGAAATCAGCCCCAGCATTTT. Translated: CASSELGGNQPQHF. The full variable domain, its missing parts supplied by reference TRBV25-1 and TRBJ1-5, is EADIYQTPRYLVIGTGKKITLECSQTMGHDKMYWYQQDPGMELHLIHYSYGVNSTEKGDLSSESTVSRIRTEHFPLTLESARPSHTSQYLCASSELGGNQPQHFGDGTRLSIL.

Details on this clone: The same CDR3 arises from other DNA sequences in this sample as well. This sequence joins TRBV5-6 and TRBJ2-1; the match to TRBD2 covers 7 bases. Germline V CDR1 and CDR2: SGHDT, YYEEEE. The V and J ends lost 0 bases and 0 bases, in that order; junction bases with no gene match: 0. The CDR3 loop spans 15 amino acids. The CDR3 nucleotides read TGTGCCAGCAGCTTGGGCGGGAGCTCCTACAATGAGCAGTTCTTC. As protein: CASSLGGSSYNEQFF. The variable domain in full, with the rest retrieved from reference TRBV5-6 and TRBJ2-1, is DAGVTQSPTHLIKTRGQQVTLRCSPKSGHDTVSWYQQALGQGPQFIFQYYEEEERQRGNFPDRFSGHQFPNYSSELNVNALLLGDSALYLCASSLGGSSYNEQFFGPGTRLTVL.

The V call is TRBV27, the J call TRBJ2-2; a possible D gene is TRBD2 (6 bases). The CDR3 runs 16 residues. The germline V gene has CDR1 MNHEY and CDR2 SMNVEV (reference sequence). V was trimmed by 4 bases and J by 0 bases, leaving 12 bases between them. The CDR3 sequence: CASSSRELSNTGELFF. As DNA, the CDR3 is TGTGCCAGCAGTTCACGGGAGCTATCGAACACCGGGGAGCTGTTTTTT.

The chain recombines TRBV6-5 with TRBJ2-7; 8 bases match TRBD2. V trimming: 5 bases; J trimming: 2 bases; junction bases outside the gene matches: 5. This CDR3 has 14 residues. Germline-derived CDR1 and CDR2 are MNHEY and SVGAGI. CDR3 bases: TGTGCCAGCAGTGGTAGCGGGAAGACCTACGAGCAGTACTTC. Amino acid sequence: CASSGSGKTYEQYF.

This rearrangement joins TRBV6-1 to TRBJ2-5; possibly TRBD2 for D (5 bases). Germline V gives CDR1 MNHNS, CDR2 SASEGT. The CDR3 is 13 residues long. The ends were cut back, 6 bases at V and 6 bases at J, with 14 bases in the middle. CDR3 coding DNA: TGTGCCAGCAGCTTAACAACTAGACAGACCCAGTACTTC. This gives the protein CASSLTTRQTQYF.

The chain recombines TRBV30 with TRBJ1-5; D is undetermined. The V gene lost 3 bases and the J gene lost 2 bases, with 11 bases spanning the gap. Per the germline V gene, CDR1 is GTSNPN and CDR2 is SVGIG (reference sequence). This CDR3 contains 14 residues. Here the CDR3 reads CAWSGMGGNQPQHF. CDR3 bases: TGTGCCTGGAGCGGTATGGGAGGCAATCAGCCCCAGCATTTT.

The rearrangement joins TRBV10-1 to TRBJ1-2; weak D call: TRBD1 (5 bases). CDR3 size: 14 residues. V was clipped by 0 bases and J by 1 base, with 6 bases between them. Germline CDR1 reads WNHNN; CDR2 reads SYGVQD (reference sequence). This chain's CDR3 is CASSESGGNYGYTF. CDR3 in DNA: TGCGCCAGCAGTGAGTCGGGGGGTAACTATGGCTACACCTTC.

This clone was seen only once. The V and J genes are TRBV4-1 and TRBJ1-2, with D possibly matching TRBD1 (6 bases). Germline CDR1 reads MGHRA; CDR2 reads YSYEKL. The CDR3 consists of 13 residues. The V end was cut by 0 bases, the J end by 6 bases, with 8 bases between. CDR3 sequence reads: CASSQDHRDGYTF. In nucleotides, the CDR3 is TGCGCCAGCAGCCAAGACCACAGGGATGGCTACACCTTC.

The V and J genes are TRBV27 and TRBJ1-5, with 12 bases that match TRBD1. J gave up 6 bases and V 5 bases, and 8 bases lay outside the gene matches. The CDR3 extends over 16 amino acids. Looked up from germline, CDR1 is MNHEY and CDR2 is SMNVEV (reference sequence). As DNA, the CDR3 is TGTGCCAGCAGTCCGCTAGGGACAGGGGGCATTCAGCCCCAGCATTTT. Its protein product is CASSPLGTGGIQPQHF.

The chain has TRBV27 and TRBJ1-4; unclear D gene. The CDR3 has 13 residues. CDR1 and CDR2 (germline): MNHEY, SMNVEV (reference sequence). V was shortened by 10 bases and J by 3 bases, with 12 bases between the two germline ends. CDR3 region: CATSRGPNEKLFF. In DNA, the CDR3 is TGTGCCACCTCGCGAGGGCCTAATGAAAAACTGTTTTTT.